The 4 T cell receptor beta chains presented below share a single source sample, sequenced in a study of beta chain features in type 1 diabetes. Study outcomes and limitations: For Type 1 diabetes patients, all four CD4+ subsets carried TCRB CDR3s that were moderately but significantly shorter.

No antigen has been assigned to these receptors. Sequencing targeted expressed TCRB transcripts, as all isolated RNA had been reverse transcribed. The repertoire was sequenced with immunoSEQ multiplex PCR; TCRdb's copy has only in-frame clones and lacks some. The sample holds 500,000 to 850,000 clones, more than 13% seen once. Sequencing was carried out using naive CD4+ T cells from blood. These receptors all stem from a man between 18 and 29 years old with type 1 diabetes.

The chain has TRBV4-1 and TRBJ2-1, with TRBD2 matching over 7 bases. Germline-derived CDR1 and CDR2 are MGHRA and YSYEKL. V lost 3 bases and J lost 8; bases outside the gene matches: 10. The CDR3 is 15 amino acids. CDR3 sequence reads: CASSHPAGKGYEQFF. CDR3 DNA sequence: TGCGCCAGCAGCCACCCAGCGGGAAAGGGATATGAGCAGTTCTTC.

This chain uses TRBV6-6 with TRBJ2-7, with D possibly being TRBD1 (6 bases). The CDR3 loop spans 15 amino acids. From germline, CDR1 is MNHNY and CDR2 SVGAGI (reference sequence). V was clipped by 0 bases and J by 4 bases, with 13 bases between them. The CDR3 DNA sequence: TGTGCCAGCAGTTACTCGAGAGGACAGATGTACGAGCAGTACTTC. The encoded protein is CASSYSRGQMYEQYF.

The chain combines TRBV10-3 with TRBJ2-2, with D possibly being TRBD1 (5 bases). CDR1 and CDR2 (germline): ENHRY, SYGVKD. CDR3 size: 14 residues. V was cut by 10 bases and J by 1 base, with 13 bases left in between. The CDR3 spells CATHDSQNTGELFF. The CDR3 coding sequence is TGTGCCACCCATGACAGTCAGAACACCGGGGAGCTGTTTTTT.

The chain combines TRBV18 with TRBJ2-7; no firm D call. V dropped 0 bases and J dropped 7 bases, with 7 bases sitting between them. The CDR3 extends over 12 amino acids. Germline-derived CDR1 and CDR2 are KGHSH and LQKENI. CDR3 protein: CASSPPRGEQYF. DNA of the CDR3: TGTGCCAGCTCACCACCGCGTGGAGAGCAGTACTTC. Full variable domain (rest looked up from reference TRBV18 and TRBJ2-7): NAGVMQNPRHLVRRRGQEARLRCSPMKGHSHVYWYRQLPEEGLKFMVYLQKENIIDESGMPKERFSAEFPKEGPSILRIQQVVRGDSAAYFCASSPPRGEQYFGPGTRLTVT.